The clone carrying this T cell receptor (beta chain) was detected a few times. Its target is unknown. This sample was taken from a study of glioma-infiltrating T cells. Notes on the study in general: Tissue-blood divergence was below expectation in non-neoplastic patients, above in gliomas.

The iRepertoire nested amplicon-rescue multiplex PCR amplified TCR alpha and beta CDR3s from RNA. In TCRdb, the multiplex PCR reads were re-called with MiXCR into one record per CDR3 protein. Here the sample spans a few thousand distinct CDR3 sequences, 28% being singletons. Looked up from germline, CDR1 is LGHNA and CDR2 is YSLEER. The CDR3 is made up of 13 amino acids. Trimming cost V 4 bases and J 2 bases, with 8 bases left between them. The chain couples TRBV4-3 to TRBJ1-1, with D possibly being TRBD1 (6 bases). The sequenced sample consisted of glioma tissue, nonneoplastic brain tissue, or PBMCs (not recorded which). The receptor comes from a human donor with low-grade glioma or glioblastoma, undergoing nonglioma brain surgery, or in good health (not recorded which). CDR3 DNA: TGCGCCAGCAGCCGGACAGTCAACACTGAAGCTTTCTTT. It yields the protein CASSRTVNTEAFF.